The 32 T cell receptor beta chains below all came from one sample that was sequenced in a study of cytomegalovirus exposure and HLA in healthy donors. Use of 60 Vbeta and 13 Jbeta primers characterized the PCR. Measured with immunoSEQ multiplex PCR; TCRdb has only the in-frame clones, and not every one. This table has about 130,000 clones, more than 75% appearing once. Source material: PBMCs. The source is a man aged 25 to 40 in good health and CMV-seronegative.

CDR3 region: CASSESSAAYEQYF. As DNA, the CDR3 is TGTGCCAGCAGTGAGTCTAGCGCGGCCTACGAGCAGTACTTC. The V and J genes are TRBV2 and TRBJ2-7, with D perhaps matching TRBD2 (6 bases). The CDR3 has 14 amino acids. V was cut by 3 bases and J by 2 bases, with 11 bases left in between. The germline V gene has CDR1 SNHLY and CDR2 FYNNEI.

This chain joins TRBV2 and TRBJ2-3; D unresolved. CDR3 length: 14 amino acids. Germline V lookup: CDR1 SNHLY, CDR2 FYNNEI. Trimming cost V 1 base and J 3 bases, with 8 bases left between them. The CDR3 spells CASSEVVVTDTQYF. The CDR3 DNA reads TGTGCCAGCAGTGAAGTAGTGGTTACAGATACGCAGTATTTT.

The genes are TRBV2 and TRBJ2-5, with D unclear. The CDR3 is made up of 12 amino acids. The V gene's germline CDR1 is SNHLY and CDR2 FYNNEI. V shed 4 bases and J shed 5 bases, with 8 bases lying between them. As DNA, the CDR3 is TGTGCCAGCAGTGTCTGGCCGGAGACCCAGTACTTC. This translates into CASSVWPETQYF.

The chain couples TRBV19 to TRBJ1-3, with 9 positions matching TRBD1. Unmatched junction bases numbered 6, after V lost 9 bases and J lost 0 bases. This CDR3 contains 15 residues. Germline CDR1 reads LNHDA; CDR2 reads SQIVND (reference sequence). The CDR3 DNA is TGTGCCAGCGGGACAGGGAGAAGCTCTGGAAACACCATATATTTT. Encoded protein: CASGTGRSSGNTIYF.

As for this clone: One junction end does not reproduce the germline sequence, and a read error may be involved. The CDR3 sequence is CASRLTQGVNVLTF. The CDR3, as DNA: TGCGCCAGCAGGCTCACACAAGGGGTCAACGTCCTGACTTTC. The J gene is TRBJ2-6, the V gene TRBV5-1, with D possibly TRBD1 on 5 matching bases. The CDR3 has 14 amino acids. Per germline, CDR1 SGHRS and CDR2 YFSETQ.

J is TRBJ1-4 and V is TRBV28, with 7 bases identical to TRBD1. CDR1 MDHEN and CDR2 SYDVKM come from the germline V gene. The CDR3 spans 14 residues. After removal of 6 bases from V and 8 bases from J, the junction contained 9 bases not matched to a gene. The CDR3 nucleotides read TGTGCCAGCAGAATAAGGCAGGGGGAAGAAAAACTGTTTTTT. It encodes CASRIRQGEEKLFF. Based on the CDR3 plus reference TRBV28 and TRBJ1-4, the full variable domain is DVKVTQSSRYLVKRTGEKVFLECVQDMDHENMFWYRQDPGLGLRLIYFSYDVKMKEKGDIPEGYSVSREKKERFSLILESASTNQTSMYLCASRIRQGEEKLFFGSGTQLSVL.

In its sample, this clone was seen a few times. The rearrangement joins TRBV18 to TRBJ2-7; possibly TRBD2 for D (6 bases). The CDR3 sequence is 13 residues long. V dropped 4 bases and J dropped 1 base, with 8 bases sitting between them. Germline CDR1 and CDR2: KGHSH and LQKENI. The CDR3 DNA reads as TGTGCCAGCTCACTAGCGGAGTCCTACGAGCAGTACTTC. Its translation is CASSLAESYEQYF.

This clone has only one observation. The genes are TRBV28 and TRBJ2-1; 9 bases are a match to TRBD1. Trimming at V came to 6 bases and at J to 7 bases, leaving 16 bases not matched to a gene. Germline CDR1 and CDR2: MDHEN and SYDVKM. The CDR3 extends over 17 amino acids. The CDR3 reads CASSGYRGPLKENEQFF. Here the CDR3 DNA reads TGTGCCAGCAGCGGATACAGGGGGCCCCTTAAGGAAAATGAGCAGTTCTTC. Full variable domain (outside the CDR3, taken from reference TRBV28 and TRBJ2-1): DVKVTQSSRYLVKRTGEKVFLECVQDMDHENMFWYRQDPGLGLRLIYFSYDVKMKEKGDIPEGYSVSREKKERFSLILESASTNQTSMYLCASSGYRGPLKENEQFFGPGTRLTVL.

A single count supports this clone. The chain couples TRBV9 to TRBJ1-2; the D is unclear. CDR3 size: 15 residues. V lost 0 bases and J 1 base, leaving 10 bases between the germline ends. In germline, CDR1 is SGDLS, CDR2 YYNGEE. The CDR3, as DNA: TGTGCCAGCAGCGTAGGGTCCGGGGTTAACTATGGCTACACCTTC. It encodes CASSVGSGVNYGYTF.

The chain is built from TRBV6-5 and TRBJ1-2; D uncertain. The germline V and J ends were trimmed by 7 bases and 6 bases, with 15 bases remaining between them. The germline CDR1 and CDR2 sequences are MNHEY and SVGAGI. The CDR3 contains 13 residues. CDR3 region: CASIQGSGDGYTF. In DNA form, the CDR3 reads TGTGCCAGCATTCAAGGGTCCGGGGATGGCTACACCTTC.

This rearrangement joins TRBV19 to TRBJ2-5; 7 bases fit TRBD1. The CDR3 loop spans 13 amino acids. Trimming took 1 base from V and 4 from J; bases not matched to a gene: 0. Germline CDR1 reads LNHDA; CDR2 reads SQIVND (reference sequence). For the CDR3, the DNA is TGTGCCAGTAGTATAGCAGGGGGAGAGACCCAGTACTTC. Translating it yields CASSIAGGETQYF.

The CDR3, as DNA: TGTGCCAGTAGGGCCGGGACTAGGGGTCAATATGAGCAGTTCTTC. This codes for CASRAGTRGQYEQFF. The rearrangement links TRBV19 to TRBJ2-1; 8 bases map to TRBD2. Trimming cost V 6 bases and J 8 bases; bases outside gene matches: 12. The CDR3 is 15 amino acids. Germline V CDR1 and CDR2: LNHDA, SQIVND (reference sequence).

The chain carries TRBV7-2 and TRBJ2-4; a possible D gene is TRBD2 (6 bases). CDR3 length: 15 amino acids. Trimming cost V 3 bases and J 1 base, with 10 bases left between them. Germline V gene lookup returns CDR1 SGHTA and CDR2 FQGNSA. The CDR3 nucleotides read TGTGCCAGCAGCTTTTCGGGAGTTGCCAAAAACATTCAGTACTTC. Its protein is CASSFSGVAKNIQYF.

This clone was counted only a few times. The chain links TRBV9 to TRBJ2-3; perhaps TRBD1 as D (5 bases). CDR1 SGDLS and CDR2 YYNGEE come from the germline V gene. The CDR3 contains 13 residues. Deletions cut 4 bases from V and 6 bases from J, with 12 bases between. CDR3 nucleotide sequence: TGTGCCAGCAGCTGTACTTGGGGCGATACGCAGTATTTT. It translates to CASSCTWGDTQYF.

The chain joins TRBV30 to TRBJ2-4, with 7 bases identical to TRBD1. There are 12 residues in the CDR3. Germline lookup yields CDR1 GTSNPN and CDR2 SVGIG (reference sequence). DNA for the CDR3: TGTGGGGGACAGTTAGCCAAAAACATTCAGTACTTC. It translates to CGGQLAKNIQYF.

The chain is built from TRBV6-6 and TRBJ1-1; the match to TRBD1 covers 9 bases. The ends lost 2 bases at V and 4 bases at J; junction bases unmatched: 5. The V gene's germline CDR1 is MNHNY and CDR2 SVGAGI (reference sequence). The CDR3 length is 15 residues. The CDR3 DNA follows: TGTGCCAGCAGTTACCCCCTACAGGGGGCCACTGAAGCTTTCTTT. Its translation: CASSYPLQGATEAFF.

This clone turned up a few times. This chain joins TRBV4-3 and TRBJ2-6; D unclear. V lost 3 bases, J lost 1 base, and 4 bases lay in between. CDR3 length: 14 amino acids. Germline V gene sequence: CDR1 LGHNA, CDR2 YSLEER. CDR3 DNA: TGCGCCAGCAGCCATGAGTCTGGGGCCAACGTCCTGACTTTC. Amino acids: CASSHESGANVLTF.

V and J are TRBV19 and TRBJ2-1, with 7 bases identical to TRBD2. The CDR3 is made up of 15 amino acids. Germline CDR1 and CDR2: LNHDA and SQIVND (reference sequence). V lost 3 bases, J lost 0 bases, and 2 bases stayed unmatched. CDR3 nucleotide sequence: TGTGCCAGTAGTATTGGGGGGGGCTCCTACAATGAGCAGTTCTTC. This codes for CASSIGGGSYNEQFF.

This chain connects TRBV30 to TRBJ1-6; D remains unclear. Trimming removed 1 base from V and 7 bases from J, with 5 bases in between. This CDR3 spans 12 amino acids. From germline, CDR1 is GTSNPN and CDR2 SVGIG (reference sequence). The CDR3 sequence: CAWSGGNSPLHF. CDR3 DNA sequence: TGTGCCTGGAGTGGTGGCAATTCACCCCTCCACTTT. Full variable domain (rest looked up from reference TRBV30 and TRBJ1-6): SQTIHQWPATLVQPVGSPLSLECTVEGTSNPNLYWYRQAAGRGLQLLFYSVGIGQISSEVPQNLSASRPQDRQFILSSKKLLLSDSGFYLCAWSGGNSPLHFGNGTRLTVT.

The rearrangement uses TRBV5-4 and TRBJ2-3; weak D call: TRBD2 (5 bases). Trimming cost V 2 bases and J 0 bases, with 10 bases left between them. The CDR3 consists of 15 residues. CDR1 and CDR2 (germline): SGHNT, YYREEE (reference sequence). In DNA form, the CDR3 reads TGTGCCAGCAGCTTCCCGGGGATAAGCACAGATACGCAGTATTTT. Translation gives CASSFPGISTDTQYF.

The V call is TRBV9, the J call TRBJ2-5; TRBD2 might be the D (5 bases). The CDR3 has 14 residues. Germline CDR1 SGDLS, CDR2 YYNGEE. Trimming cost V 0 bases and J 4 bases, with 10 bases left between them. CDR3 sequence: CASSVGGMRETQYF. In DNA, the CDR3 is TGTGCCAGCAGCGTAGGAGGGATGCGAGAGACCCAGTACTTC.

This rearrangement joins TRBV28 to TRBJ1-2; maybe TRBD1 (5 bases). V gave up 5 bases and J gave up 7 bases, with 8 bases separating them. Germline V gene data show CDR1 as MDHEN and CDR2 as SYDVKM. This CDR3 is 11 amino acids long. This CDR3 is CASSLRVGYTF. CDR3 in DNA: TGTGCCAGCAGTCTCAGGGTTGGCTACACCTTC.

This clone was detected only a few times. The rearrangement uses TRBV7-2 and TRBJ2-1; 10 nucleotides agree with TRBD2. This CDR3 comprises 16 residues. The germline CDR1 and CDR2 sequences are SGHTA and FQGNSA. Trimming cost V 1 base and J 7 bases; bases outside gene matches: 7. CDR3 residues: CASSLGGSGRSNEQFF. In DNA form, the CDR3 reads TGTGCCAGCAGCTTAGGAGGTAGCGGGAGGAGTAATGAGCAGTTCTTC.

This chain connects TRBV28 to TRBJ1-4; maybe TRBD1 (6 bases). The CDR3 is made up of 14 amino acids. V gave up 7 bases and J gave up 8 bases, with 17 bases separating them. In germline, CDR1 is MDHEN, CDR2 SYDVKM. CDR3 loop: CASKDYGRGEKLFF. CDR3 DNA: TGTGCCAGCAAGGATTACGGCAGGGGCGAAAAACTGTTTTTT.

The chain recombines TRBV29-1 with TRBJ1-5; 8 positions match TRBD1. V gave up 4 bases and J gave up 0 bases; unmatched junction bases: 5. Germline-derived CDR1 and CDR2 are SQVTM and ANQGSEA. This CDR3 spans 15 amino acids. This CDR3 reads CSVAGQGDSNQPQHF. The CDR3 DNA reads TGCAGCGTTGCTGGACAGGGAGATAGCAATCAGCCCCAGCATTTT.

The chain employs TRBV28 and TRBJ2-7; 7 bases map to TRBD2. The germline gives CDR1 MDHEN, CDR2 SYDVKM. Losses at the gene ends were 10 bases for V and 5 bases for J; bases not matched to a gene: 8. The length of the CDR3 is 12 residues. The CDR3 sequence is CATRTSFHEQYF. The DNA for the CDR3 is TGTGCCACCCGGACTAGTTTCCACGAGCAGTACTTC.

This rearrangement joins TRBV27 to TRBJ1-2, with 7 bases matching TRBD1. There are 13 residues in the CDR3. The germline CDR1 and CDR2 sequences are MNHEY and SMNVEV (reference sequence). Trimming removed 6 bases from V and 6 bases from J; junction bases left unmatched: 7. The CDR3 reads CASRRSGTDGYTF. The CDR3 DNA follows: TGTGCCAGCAGGCGATCCGGGACAGATGGCTACACCTTC.

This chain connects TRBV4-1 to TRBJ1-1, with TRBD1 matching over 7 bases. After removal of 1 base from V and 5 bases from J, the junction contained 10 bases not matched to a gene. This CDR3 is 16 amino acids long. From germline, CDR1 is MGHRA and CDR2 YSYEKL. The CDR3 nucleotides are TGCGCCAGCAGCCAAGGTTGGGGGACAGAAGAGACTGAAGCTTTCTTT. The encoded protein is CASSQGWGTEETEAFF.

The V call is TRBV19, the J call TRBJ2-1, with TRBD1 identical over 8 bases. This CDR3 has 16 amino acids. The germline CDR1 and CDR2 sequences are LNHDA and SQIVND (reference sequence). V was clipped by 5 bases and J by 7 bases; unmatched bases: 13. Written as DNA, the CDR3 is TGTGCCAGTAGTTCCCTACTCGGACAGGGTGGTAATGAGCAGTTCTTC. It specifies CASSSLLGQGGNEQFF.

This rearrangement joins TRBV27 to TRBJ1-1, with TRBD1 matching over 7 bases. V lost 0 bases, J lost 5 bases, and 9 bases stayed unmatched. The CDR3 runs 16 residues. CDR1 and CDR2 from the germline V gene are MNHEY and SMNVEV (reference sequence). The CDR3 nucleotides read TGTGCCAGCAGTTTATCGCCGGCAGGGGGATTGACTGAAGCTTTCTTT. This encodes CASSLSPAGGLTEAFF.

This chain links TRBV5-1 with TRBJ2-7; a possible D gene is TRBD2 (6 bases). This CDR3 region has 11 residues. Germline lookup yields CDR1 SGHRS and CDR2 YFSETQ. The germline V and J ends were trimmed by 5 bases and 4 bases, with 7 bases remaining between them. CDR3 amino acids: CASRGTYEQYF. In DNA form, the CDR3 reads TGCGCCAGCAGGGGGACTTACGAGCAGTACTTC. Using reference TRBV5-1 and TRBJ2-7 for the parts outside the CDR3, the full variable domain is KAGVTQTPRYLIKTRGQQVTLSCSPISGHRSVSWYQQTPGQGLQFLFEYFSETQRNKGNFPGRFSGRQFSNSRSEMNVSTLELGDSALYLCASRGTYEQYFGPGTRLTVT.

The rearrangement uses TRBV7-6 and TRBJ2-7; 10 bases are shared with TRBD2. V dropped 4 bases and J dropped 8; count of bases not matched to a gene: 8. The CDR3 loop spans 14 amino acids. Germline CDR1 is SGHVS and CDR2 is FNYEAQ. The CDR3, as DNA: TGTGCCAGCAGCTCTAGCGGGGGCCAGGAGAAGCAGTACTTC. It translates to CASSSSGGQEKQYF.